This entry is about one T cell receptor beta chain. TCRdb's table, derived via immunoSEQ multiplex PCR, lists solely in-frame clones and lacks some. Here the sample spans 210,000 or so clones, less than 85% being singletons. The sample originates from a study of blood T cell repertoires in COVID-19. For the study at large: PBMCs, B-cell-depleted T cells, or T cells were the source of the cDNA or gDNA that made up the material.

J was trimmed by 7 bases and V by 4 bases; bases with no gene match: 4. CDR1 and CDR2 (germline): MNHEY, SVGAGI. This CDR3 is 14 amino acids long. Seattle enrolled patients during active infection and tracked them longitudinally. Sequenced: peripheral blood. The receptor was derived from an elderly woman with COVID-19, enrolled during active disease. The chain has TRBV6-5 and TRBJ1-5; 10 nucleotides align to TRBD1. The CDR3 spells CASSSGQGSQPQHF. CDR3 coding DNA: TGTGCCAGCAGTTCGGGACAGGGGTCACAGCCCCAGCATTTT.